This is a list of T cell receptor beta chains from one sample in a study of human T cells and chemical hapten exposure. TCRdb ran MiXCR on the RACE reads and lists one entry per CDR3 protein. The top ten clones hold roughly 8.2% of a sample with about 300,000 distinct CDR3 sequences, 5.5% of them seen once. This specimen was whole blood, taken in connection with sensitization to the hapten diphenylcyclopropenone (DPC). The receptors here all came from a woman aged 18-29 years with alopecia areata. Some clones in this sample may be carry-over from other donors' samples. The CDR3 runs from the conserved cysteine through the conserved F or W. The D gene is left open where the match is weak.

v_gene: TRBV27
j_gene: TRBJ1-5
d_gene: NA
CDR3aa: CASSSAQGRSNQPQHF

v_gene: TRBV7-9
j_gene: TRBJ2-7
d_gene: TRBD1
CDR3aa: CASSFPGQEQYF

v_gene: TRBV12-3/TRBV12-4
j_gene: TRBJ2-3
d_gene: TRBD1
CDR3aa: CASSPGTGVFTDTQYF

v_gene: TRBV4-1
j_gene: TRBJ2-3
d_gene: NA
CDR3aa: CASSQEASLDRITDTQYF

v_gene: TRBV5-4
j_gene: TRBJ2-5
d_gene: TRBD2
CDR3aa: CASSLLNGGGETQYF

v_gene: TRBV7-9
j_gene: TRBJ2-5
d_gene: TRBD1
CDR3aa: CASTPARDRGEETQYF

v_gene: TRBV3-1
j_gene: TRBJ1-1
d_gene: NA
CDR3aa: CASSQDFQVMNTEAFF

v_gene: TRBV12-3/TRBV12-4
j_gene: TRBJ2-5
d_gene: NA
CDR3aa: CASSLRSSQETQYF

v_gene: TRBV5-1
j_gene: TRBJ2-3
d_gene: NA
CDR3aa: CASSSQGTDTQYF

v_gene: TRBV7-6
j_gene: TRBJ1-5
d_gene: TRBD1
CDR3aa: CASSLPLQGAKNQPQHF

v_gene: TRBV27
j_gene: TRBJ1-6
d_gene: NA
CDR3aa: CASRTGQFGSPLHF

v_gene: TRBV27
j_gene: TRBJ2-5
d_gene: TRBD1
CDR3aa: CASSPLGQGVETQYF

v_gene: TRBV6-2/TRBV6-3
j_gene: TRBJ1-6
d_gene: NA
CDR3aa: CASSYRGGPQGRNSPLHF

v_gene: TRBV20-1
j_gene: TRBJ2-3
d_gene: TRBD2
CDR3aa: CSASAGTSAPGDTQYF

v_gene: TRBV6-5
j_gene: TRBJ2-3
d_gene: NA
CDR3aa: CASSYSVTDTQYF

v_gene: TRBV20-1
j_gene: TRBJ1-2
d_gene: NA
CDR3aa: CSAFLIQGAYGYTF

v_gene: TRBV2
j_gene: TRBJ2-4
d_gene: NA
CDR3aa: CASSEAGLMAFATKNIQYF

v_gene: TRBV12-3/TRBV12-4
j_gene: TRBJ1-2
d_gene: TRBD1
CDR3aa: CASTPGGTYGYTF

v_gene: TRBV4-2
j_gene: TRBJ1-5
d_gene: NA
CDR3aa: CASSQAGGADNQPQHF

v_gene: TRBV9
j_gene: TRBJ2-5
d_gene: NA
CDR3aa: CASSDYLGTQYF

v_gene: TRBV12-5
j_gene: TRBJ2-3
d_gene: TRBD2
CDR3aa: CASRAGGQDTQYF

v_gene: TRBV27
j_gene: TRBJ2-6
d_gene: NA
CDR3aa: CASSSPGSPNSGANVLTF

v_gene: TRBV11-2
j_gene: TRBJ1-2
d_gene: TRBD1
CDR3aa: CASSFKGQGNYGYTF

v_gene: TRBV7-9
j_gene: TRBJ1-4
d_gene: TRBD1
CDR3aa: CASSLQGFGVEKLFF

v_gene: TRBV3-1
j_gene: TRBJ2-2
d_gene: TRBD2
CDR3aa: CASSQPRGEDTGELFF

v_gene: TRBV18
j_gene: TRBJ2-1
d_gene: TRBD1
CDR3aa: CASSRDSYYNEQFF

v_gene: TRBV29-1
j_gene: TRBJ2-3
d_gene: NA
CDR3aa: CSVPRGGSADTQYF

v_gene: TRBV18
j_gene: TRBJ1-2
d_gene: TRBD1
CDR3aa: CASSPQRTGGDYGYTF

v_gene: TRBV29-1
j_gene: TRBJ2-3
d_gene: NA
CDR3aa: CSVELQGGGTDTQYF

v_gene: TRBV9
j_gene: TRBJ2-7
d_gene: TRBD1
CDR3aa: CASSVGGQPSYEQYF

v_gene: TRBV7-3
j_gene: TRBJ1-5
d_gene: NA
CDR3aa: CASISGQYSNQPQHF

v_gene: TRBV6-5
j_gene: TRBJ1-6
d_gene: NA
CDR3aa: CASSYTPGSTESSYNSPLHF

v_gene: TRBV2
j_gene: TRBJ1-5
d_gene: TRBD1
CDR3aa: CASSEEGAGNQPQHF

v_gene: TRBV27
j_gene: TRBJ1-1
d_gene: TRBD1
CDR3aa: CASSYRGHYFSTEAFF

v_gene: TRBV27
j_gene: TRBJ2-6
d_gene: NA
CDR3aa: CASRNGFGLTGANVLTF

v_gene: TRBV7-9
j_gene: TRBJ1-6
d_gene: NA
CDR3aa: CAAGDEGSYNSPLHF

v_gene: TRBV21-1
j_gene: TRBJ1-2
d_gene: NA
CDR3aa: CASSHGTGYGYTF

v_gene: TRBV6-5
j_gene: TRBJ1-2
d_gene: TRBD1
CDR3aa: CASSWTGGGSYTF

v_gene: TRBV7-9
j_gene: TRBJ1-1
d_gene: NA
CDR3aa: CASSLYRNTEAFF